These 5 T cell receptor beta chains share one sample of origin, sequenced in a study of T cells after yellow fever vaccination. One entry per CDR3 protein, called by TCRdb with MiXCR from the 5' RACE reads. Seen here are under 550,000 distinct CDR3 sequences, just over 20% observed once, and the top ten hold roughly a sixth. Specimen: PBMCs, collected about 21 days after the first yellow fever vaccination. The receptor source for this set is a young man who received the YFV17D yellow fever vaccine.

The table lists this clonotype with a few counts. This chain joins TRBV6-1 and TRBJ2-3; the D is unclear. The V end lost 5 bases, the J end lost 2 bases, and 17 bases lay between the germline ends. Germline CDR1 and CDR2: MNHNS and SASEGT. The CDR3 runs 16 residues. The CDR3 sequence: CASSRFLRHNTDTQYF. CDR3 DNA: TGTGCCAGCAGTCGTTTTCTTAGACACAACACAGATACGCAGTATTTT.

The chain uses TRBV29-1 and TRBJ2-1; 11 bases are shared with TRBD1. The CDR3 loop spans 16 amino acids. Germline CDR1 SQVTM, CDR2 ANQGSEA. V lost 1 base to trimming and J lost 2 bases; unmatched junction nucleotides: 4. The CDR3 nucleotides are TGCAGCGTTGAAGTGGGACAGGGGGAGCCCTACAATGAGCAGTTCTTC. Its translation is CSVEVGQGEPYNEQFF.

The V and J genes are TRBV9 and TRBJ2-3; tentative D call: TRBD1 (6 bases). Trimming cost V 0 bases and J 4 bases, with 9 bases left between them. There are 14 residues in the CDR3. Germline V gene lookup returns CDR1 SGDLS and CDR2 YYNGEE. This CDR3 reads CASSVEGEPDTQYF. CDR3 coding DNA: TGTGCCAGCAGCGTAGAGGGGGAACCAGATACGCAGTATTTT.

This clonotype was counted only a few times. The chain recombines TRBV7-9 with TRBJ2-1; D is unresolved. The CDR3 length is 14 residues. Trimming left V 1 base short and J 2 bases short, with 6 bases between. Germline V gene sequence: CDR1 SEHNR, CDR2 FQNEAQ (reference sequence). The CDR3 protein is CASSLVAAYNEQFF. The CDR3 DNA reads as TGTGCCAGCAGCTTAGTGGCAGCCTACAATGAGCAGTTCTTC.

The chain links TRBV9 to TRBJ1-2; D is unclear. CDR1 is SGDLS and CDR2 is YYNGEE in the germline V gene. The CDR3 is 15 residues long. V was trimmed by 0 bases and J by 0 bases, leaving 9 bases between them. In DNA, the CDR3 is TGTGCCAGCAGCGTAGTACCTGCAGCTAACTATGGCTACACCTTC. Its protein is CASSVVPAANYGYTF.